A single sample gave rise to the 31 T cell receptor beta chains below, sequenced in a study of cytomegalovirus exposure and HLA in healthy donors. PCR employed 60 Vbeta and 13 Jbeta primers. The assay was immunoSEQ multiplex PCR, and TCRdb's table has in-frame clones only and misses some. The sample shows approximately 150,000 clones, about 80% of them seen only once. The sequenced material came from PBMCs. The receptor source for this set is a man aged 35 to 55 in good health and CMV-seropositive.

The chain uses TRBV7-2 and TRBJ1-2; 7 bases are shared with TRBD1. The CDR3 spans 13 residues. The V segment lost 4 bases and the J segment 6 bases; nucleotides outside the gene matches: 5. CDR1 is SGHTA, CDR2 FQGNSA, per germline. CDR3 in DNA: TGTGCCAGCAGCTCGACAGGGAACGATGGCTACACCTTC. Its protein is CASSSTGNDGYTF.

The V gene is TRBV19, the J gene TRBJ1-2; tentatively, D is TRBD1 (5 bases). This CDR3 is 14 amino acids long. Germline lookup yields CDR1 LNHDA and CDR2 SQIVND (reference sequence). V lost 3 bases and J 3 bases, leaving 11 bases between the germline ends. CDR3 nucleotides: TGTGCCAGTAGTATCCAGGGAACCTACTATGGCTACACCTTC. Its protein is CASSIQGTYYGYTF.

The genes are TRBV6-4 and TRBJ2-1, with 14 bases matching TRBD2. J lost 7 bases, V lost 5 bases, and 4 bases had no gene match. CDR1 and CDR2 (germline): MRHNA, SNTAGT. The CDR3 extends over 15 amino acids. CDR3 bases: TGTGCCAGCAGTCTGACTAGCGGGAGGGCGAATGAGCAGTTCTTC. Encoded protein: CASSLTSGRANEQFF.

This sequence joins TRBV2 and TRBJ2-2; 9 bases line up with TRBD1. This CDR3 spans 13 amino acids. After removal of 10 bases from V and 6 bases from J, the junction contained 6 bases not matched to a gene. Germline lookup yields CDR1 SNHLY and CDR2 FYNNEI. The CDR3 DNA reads TGTGCCATACAGGGGGCGAGGTCCGGGGAGCTGTTTTTT. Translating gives CAIQGARSGELFF.

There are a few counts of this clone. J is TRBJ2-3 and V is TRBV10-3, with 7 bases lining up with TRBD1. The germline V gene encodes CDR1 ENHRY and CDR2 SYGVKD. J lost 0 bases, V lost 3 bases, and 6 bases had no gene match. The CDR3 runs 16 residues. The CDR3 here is CAISENRGESTDTQYF. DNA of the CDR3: TGTGCCATCAGTGAAAACAGGGGTGAGAGCACAGATACGCAGTATTTT.

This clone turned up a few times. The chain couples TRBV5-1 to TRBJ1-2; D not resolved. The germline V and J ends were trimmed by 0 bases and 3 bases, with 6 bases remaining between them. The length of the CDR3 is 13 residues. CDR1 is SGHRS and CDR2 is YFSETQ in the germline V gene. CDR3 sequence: CASSLGGDYGYTF. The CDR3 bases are TGCGCCAGCAGCTTGGGCGGGGACTATGGCTACACCTTC.

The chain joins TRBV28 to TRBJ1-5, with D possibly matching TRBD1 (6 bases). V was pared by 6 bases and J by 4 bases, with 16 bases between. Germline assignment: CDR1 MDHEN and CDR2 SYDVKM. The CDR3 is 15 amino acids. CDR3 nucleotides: TGTGCCAGCAGCTCAGGGGCCCAGGGGAATCAGCCCCAGCATTTT. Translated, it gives CASSSGAQGNQPQHF.

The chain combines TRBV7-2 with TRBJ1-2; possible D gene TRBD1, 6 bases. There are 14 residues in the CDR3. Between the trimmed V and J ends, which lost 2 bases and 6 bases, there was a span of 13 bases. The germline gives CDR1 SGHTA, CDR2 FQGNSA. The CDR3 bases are TGTGCCAGCAGCTTAAATCAGGGGATTAATGGCTACACCTTC. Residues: CASSLNQGINGYTF.

The CDR3 is CASSVGAYNEQFF. DNA for the CDR3: TGTGCCAGCAGTGTAGGGGCCTACAATGAGCAGTTCTTC. The chain links TRBV6-4 to TRBJ2-1; D may be TRBD1 (5 bases). The length of the CDR3 is 13 residues. The V gene's germline CDR1 is MRHNA and CDR2 SNTAGT. Between the trimmed V and J ends, which lost 4 bases and 2 bases, there was a span of 6 bases.

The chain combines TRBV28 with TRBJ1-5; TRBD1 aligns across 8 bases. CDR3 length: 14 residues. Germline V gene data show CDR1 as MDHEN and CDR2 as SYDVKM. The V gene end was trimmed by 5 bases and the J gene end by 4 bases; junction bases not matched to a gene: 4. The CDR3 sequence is CASSPQGANQPQHF. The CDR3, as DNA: TGTGCCAGCAGTCCCCAGGGGGCAAATCAGCCCCAGCATTTT.

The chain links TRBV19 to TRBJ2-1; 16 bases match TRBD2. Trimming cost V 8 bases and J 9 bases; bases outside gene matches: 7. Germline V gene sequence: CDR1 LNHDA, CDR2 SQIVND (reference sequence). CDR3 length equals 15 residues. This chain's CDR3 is CASGGTSGRASEQFF. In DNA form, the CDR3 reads TGTGCCAGTGGAGGGACTAGCGGGAGGGCCAGTGAGCAGTTCTTC.

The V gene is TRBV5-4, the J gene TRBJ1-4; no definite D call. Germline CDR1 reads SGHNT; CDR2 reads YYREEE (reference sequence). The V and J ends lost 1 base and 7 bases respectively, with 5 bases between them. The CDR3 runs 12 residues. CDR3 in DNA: TGTGCCAGCAGCTTGACGGGTGAAAAACTGTTTTTT. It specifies CASSLTGEKLFF.

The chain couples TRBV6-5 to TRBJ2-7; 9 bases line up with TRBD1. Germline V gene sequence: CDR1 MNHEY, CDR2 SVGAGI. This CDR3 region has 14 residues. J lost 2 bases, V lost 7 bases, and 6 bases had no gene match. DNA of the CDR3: TGTGCCAGCACCAATAGACAGGGGGCCTACGAGCAGTACTTC. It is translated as CASTNRQGAYEQYF.

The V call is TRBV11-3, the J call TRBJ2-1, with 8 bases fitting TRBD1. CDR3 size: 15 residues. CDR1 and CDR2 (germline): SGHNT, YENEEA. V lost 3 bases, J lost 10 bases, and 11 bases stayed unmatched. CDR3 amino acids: CASSLGQVAVIEQFF. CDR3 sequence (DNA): TGTGCCAGCAGCTTGGGACAGGTAGCCGTTATAGAGCAGTTCTTC.

The CDR3 is CASRETSGSTDTQYF. CDR3 coding DNA: TGTGCCAGCAGGGAGACTAGCGGGAGCACAGATACGCAGTATTTT. The chain combines TRBV2 with TRBJ2-3, with 10 bases lining up with TRBD2. The CDR3 runs to 15 residues. V lost 6 bases and J lost 0; bases outside the gene matches: 3. Looked up from germline, CDR1 is SNHLY and CDR2 is FYNNEI.

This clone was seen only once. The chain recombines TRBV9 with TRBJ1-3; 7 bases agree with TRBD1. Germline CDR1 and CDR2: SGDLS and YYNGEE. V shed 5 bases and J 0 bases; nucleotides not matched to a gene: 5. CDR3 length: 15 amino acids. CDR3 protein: CASSVQGNSGNTIYF. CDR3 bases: TGTGCCAGCAGTGTACAGGGGAACTCTGGAAACACCATATATTTT.

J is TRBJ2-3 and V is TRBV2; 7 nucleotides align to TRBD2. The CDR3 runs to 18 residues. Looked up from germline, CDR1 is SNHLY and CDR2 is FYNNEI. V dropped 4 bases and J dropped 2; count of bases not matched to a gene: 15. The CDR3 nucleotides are TGTGCCAGCAGTGTCCTAGCGGAGATGCCACTAGTCACAGATACGCAGTATTTT. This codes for CASSVLAEMPLVTDTQYF.

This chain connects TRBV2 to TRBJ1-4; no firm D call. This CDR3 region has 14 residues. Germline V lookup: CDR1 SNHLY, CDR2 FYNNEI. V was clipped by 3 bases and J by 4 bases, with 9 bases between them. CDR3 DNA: TGTGCCAGCAGTGACCGCGGGATTAATGAAAAACTGTTTTTT. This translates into CASSDRGINEKLFF.

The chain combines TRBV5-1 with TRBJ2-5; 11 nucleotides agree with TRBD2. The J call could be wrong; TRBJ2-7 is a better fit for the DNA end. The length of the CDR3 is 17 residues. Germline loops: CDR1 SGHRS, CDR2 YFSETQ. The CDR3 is CASSLPEGTSGPYEQYF. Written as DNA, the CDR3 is TGCGCCAGCAGCTTGCCGGAGGGGACTAGCGGACCCTACGAGCAGTACTTC.

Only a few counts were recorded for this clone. The CDR3 DNA sequence: TGTGCCAGCAGCGTAGAACAGGGCTATGGCTACACCTTC. It encodes CASSVEQGYGYTF. This rearrangement joins TRBV9 to TRBJ1-2; maybe TRBD1 (6 bases). Germline V gene lookup returns CDR1 SGDLS and CDR2 YYNGEE. The CDR3 contains 13 residues. The ends were cut back, 0 bases at V and 4 bases at J, with 7 bases in the middle.

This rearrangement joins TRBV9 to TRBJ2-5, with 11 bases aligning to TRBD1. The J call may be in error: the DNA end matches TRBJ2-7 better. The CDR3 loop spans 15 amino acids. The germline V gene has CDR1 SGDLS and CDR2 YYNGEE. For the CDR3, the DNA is TGTGCCAGCAGCGTAGCCGGGACAGGGGGATCCGAGCAGTACTTC. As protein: CASSVAGTGGSEQYF.

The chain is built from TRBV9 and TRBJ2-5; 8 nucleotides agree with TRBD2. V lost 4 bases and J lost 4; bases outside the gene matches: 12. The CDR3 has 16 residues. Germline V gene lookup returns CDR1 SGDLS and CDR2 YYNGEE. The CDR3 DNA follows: TGTGCCAGCAGCCCTCAAGCGGGAGAATGGGGAGAGACCCAGTACTTC. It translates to CASSPQAGEWGETQYF.

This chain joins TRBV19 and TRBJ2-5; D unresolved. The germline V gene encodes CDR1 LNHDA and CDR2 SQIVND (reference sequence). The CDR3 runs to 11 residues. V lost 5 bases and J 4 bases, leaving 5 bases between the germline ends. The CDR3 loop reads CASSRSETQYF. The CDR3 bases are TGTGCCAGTAGTCGGTCAGAGACCCAGTACTTC.

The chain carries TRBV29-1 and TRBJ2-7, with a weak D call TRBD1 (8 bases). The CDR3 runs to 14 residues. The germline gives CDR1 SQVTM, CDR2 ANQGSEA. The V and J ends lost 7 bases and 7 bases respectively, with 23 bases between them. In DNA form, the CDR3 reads TGCAGCGCCTCGGGGGGACAGGACTCCGGGGAGCAGTACTTC. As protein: CSASGGQDSGEQYF.

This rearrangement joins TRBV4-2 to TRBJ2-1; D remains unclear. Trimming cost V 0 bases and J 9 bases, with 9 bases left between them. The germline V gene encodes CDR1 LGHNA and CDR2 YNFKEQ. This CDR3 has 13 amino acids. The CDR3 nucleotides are TGTGCCAGCAGCCAAGATCCCCGCGGTGAGCAGTTCTTC. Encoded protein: CASSQDPRGEQFF.

CDR3 in DNA: TGTGCCAGCAGTCACTCCTACGAGCAGTACTTC. Translated: CASSHSYEQYF. V gene TRBV28 combines with J gene TRBJ2-7; D unclear. Deletions cut 5 bases from V and 0 bases from J, with 2 bases between. This CDR3 is built from 11 residues. The V gene's germline CDR1 is MDHEN and CDR2 SYDVKM.

CDR3 DNA sequence: TGCGCCAGCAGCTTTGGCAGGGATTCTTCACCCCTCCACTTT. Translated, it gives CASSFGRDSSPLHF. The V call is TRBV5-1, the J call TRBJ1-6; D is perhaps TRBD1 (5 bases). The ends were cut back, 2 bases at V and 9 bases at J, with 12 bases in the middle. Germline V lookup: CDR1 SGHRS, CDR2 YFSETQ. The CDR3 totals 14 residues.

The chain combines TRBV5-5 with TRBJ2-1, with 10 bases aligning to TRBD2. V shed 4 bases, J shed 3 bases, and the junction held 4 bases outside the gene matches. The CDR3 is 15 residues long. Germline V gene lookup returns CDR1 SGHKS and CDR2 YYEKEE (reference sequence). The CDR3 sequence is CASSKGLAVYNEQFF. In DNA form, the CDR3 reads TGTGCCAGCAGCAAAGGACTAGCGGTCTACAATGAGCAGTTCTTC. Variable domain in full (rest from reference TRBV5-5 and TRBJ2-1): DAGVTQSPTHLIKTRGQQVTLRCSPISGHKSVSWYQQVLGQGPQFIFQYYEKEERGRGNFPDRFSARQFPNYSSELNVNALLLGDSALYLCASSKGLAVYNEQFFGPGTRLTVL.

In DNA form, the CDR3 reads TGTGCCACCTTTCGGGGGGGTGAGAACTATGGCTACACCTTC. Residues: CATFRGGENYGYTF. The gene calls are TRBV6-5 and TRBJ1-2, with D perhaps TRBD1 (5 bases). This CDR3 spans 14 amino acids. CDR1 and CDR2 (germline): MNHEY, SVGAGI. V was shortened by 10 bases and J by 2 bases, with 17 bases between the two germline ends.

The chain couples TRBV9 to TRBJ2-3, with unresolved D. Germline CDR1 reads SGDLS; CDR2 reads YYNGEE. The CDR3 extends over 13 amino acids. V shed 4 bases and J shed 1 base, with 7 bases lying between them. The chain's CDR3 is CASSPRGTDTQYF. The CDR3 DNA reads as TGTGCCAGCAGCCCCCGGGGCACAGATACGCAGTATTTT.

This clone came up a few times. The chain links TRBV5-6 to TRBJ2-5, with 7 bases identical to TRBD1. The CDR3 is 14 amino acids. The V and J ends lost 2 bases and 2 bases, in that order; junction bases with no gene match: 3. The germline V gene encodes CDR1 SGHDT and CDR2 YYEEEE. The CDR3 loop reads CASSFGRGQETQYF. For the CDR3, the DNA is TGTGCCAGCAGCTTCGGCAGGGGGCAAGAGACCCAGTACTTC.